These T cell receptor beta chains were read from a single sample in a study of T cell responses to AZD1222 COVID-19 vaccine. Data came from immunoSEQ multiplex PCR; TCRdb stores just in-frame clones and leaves some out. The data hold roughly 150,000 clones, with about 93% observed a single time. This material consisted of peripheral blood, taken on day 0 of AZD1222 vaccination. Every receptor here comes from an adult in good health. Each CDR3 is given with its conserved first and last residue. A D gene is named only where the DNA matches it firmly. Some rows mark clone size as missing; the rest say once, few, many or name a class of expanded clone.

J gene	D gene	clone size	V gene	CDR3 DNA	CDR3 protein
TRBJ2-1	NA	NA	TRBV13	TGTGCCAGCAGCTTAATCCCGGACAGTCCTGAGCAGTTCTTC	CASSLIPDSPEQFF
TRBJ1-6	NA	NA	TRBV3-1/TRBV3-2	TGTGCCAGCAGCCGGCTGGACGGAAATAATTCACCCCTCCACTTT	CASSRLDGNNSPLHF
TRBJ2-5	NA	NA	TRBV7-2	TGTGCCAGCAGCTCGGACGGGCAGACCCAGTACTTC	CASSSDGQTQYF
TRBJ1-2	NA	NA	TRBV10-3	TGTGCCTCCCGGGGCGAAGCTAACTATGGCTACACCTTC	CASRGEANYGYTF
TRBJ1-1	NA	NA	TRBV7-3	TGTGCCAGCAGCCCGCAGACCCTACCGGGGGCTGAAGCTTTCTTT	CASSPQTLPGAEAFF
TRBJ2-7	NA	NA	TRBV4-3	TGCGCCAGCAGCCAAGACCCCAGGGACGGGGCCTACGAGCAGTACTTC	CASSQDPRDGAYEQYF
TRBJ1-2	NA	NA	TRBV5-1	TGCGCCAGCAGCTTGGGATCGGTGGGCGGCTACACCTTC	CASSLGSVGGYTF
TRBJ2-2	NA	NA	TRBV11-2	TGTGCCAGCAGCTTACGAACAACCGGGGAGCTGTTTTTT	CASSLRTTGELFF
TRBJ1-1	NA	NA	TRBV13	TGTGCCAGCGCCCAAGAAATGAACACTGAAGCTTTCTTT	CASAQEMNTEAFF
TRBJ1-5	NA	NA	TRBV18	TGTGCCAGCTCAACCGACGGTAGCAATCAGCCCCAGCATTTT	CASSTDGSNQPQHF
TRBJ1-3	NA	NA	TRBV5-1	TGCGCCAGCAGCTTGGTGGGTGGTATCCCGTCCTCTGGAAACACCATATATTTT	CASSLVGGIPSSGNTIYF
TRBJ1-2	TRBD1	NA	TRBV29-1	TGCAGCGCACAAGGGGGCGGTGGCTACACCTTC	CSAQGGGGYTF
TRBJ2-5	TRBD1	NA	TRBV5-8	TGTGCCAGCAGCAAGGGACAGGGCCCCCCGACCCAGTACTTC	CASSKGQGPPTQYF
TRBJ2-1	TRBD2	once	TRBV7-8	TGTGCCAGCAGCAATAGCGGGGGGACTAGTTACAATGAGCAGTTCTTC	CASSNSGGTSYNEQFF
TRBJ1-2	NA	NA	TRBV7-6	TGTGCCAGCAGCCCCGACCGAACCTCCTATGGCTACACCTTC	CASSPDRTSYGYTF
TRBJ2-4	NA	NA	TRBV7-2	TGTGCCAGCAGCTTAGTAGCCGCCATGGTTATCGGGAACATTCAGTACTTC	CASSLVAAMVIGNIQYF
TRBJ2-5	NA	NA	TRBV14	TGTGCCAGCAGCCAAGGAGTAGTAAGGGGTCAAGAGACCCAGTACTTC	CASSQGVVRGQETQYF
TRBJ2-7	NA	NA	TRBV27	TGTGCCAGCAGTTTATTTCCGGTTTCCTACGAGCAGTACTTC	CASSLFPVSYEQYF
TRBJ2-3	NA	NA	TRBV29-1	TGCAGCGTTGAAGGAGGGGAGGGCACAGATACGCAGTATTTT	CSVEGGEGTDTQYF
TRBJ2-1	TRBD2	NA	TRBV7-2	TGTGCCAGCAGCCCACTAGCGGGGGGAAACAATGAGCAGTTCTTC	CASSPLAGGNNEQFF
TRBJ1-3	NA	NA	TRBV6-5	TGTGCCAGCAGTTACTCGGGCAACTCTGGAAACACCATATATTTT	CASSYSGNSGNTIYF
TRBJ1-1	NA	NA	TRBV6-5	TGTGCCAGCAGTCGACAGAGTAACACTGAAGCTTTCTTT	CASSRQSNTEAFF
TRBJ1-5	TRBD1	NA	TRBV6-5	TGTGCCAGCAGTCGACAGGGTAATCAGCCCCAGCATTTT	CASSRQGNQPQHF
TRBJ2-6	NA	NA	TRBV5-1	TGCGCCAGCAGCTACCTTCAAGTTGCTGGGGCCAACGTCCTGACTTTC	CASSYLQVAGANVLTF
TRBJ1-4	NA	NA	TRBV24-1	TGTGCCACCAGTGATTCTGCCGGTGAAAAACTGTTTTTT	CATSDSAGEKLFF
TRBJ2-3	NA	few	TRBV28	TGTGCCAGCAGTTTGAGTGTCCCAGATACGCAGTATTTT	CASSLSVPDTQYF
TRBJ1-3	NA	NA	TRBV5-1	TGCGCCAGCAGCTTATTGGAGTCTGGAAACACCATATATTTT	CASSLLESGNTIYF